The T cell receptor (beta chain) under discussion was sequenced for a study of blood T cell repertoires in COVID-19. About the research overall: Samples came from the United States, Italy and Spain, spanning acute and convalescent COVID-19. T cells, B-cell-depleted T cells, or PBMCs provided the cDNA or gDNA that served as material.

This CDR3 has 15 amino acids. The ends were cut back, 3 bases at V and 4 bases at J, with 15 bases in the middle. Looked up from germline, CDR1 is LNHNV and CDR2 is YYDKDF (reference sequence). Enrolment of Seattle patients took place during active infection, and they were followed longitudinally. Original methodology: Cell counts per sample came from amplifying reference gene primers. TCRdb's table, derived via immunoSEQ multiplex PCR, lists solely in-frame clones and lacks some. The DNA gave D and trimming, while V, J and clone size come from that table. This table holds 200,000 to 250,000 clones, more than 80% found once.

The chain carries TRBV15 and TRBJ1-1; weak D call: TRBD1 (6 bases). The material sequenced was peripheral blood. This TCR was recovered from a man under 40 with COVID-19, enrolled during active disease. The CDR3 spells CATSRTSNRATEAFF. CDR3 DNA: TGTGCCACCAGCAGGACCTCGAACAGGGCCACTGAAGCTTTCTTT.